Shown below are 18 T cell receptor beta chains from a single sample sequenced in a study of blood T cell repertoires in COVID-19. The assay was immunoSEQ multiplex PCR, and TCRdb's table has in-frame clones only and misses some. The table has around 500,000 clones, 70% to 90% seen once. Sequenced material: peripheral blood. The receptor set was obtained from a human donor in a cohort sampled during active COVID-19.

The rearrangement joins TRBV7-8 to TRBJ1-3; perhaps TRBD1 as D (5 bases). The V end was cut by 1 base, the J end by 1 base, with 11 bases between. The germline gives CDR1 SGHVS, CDR2 FQNEAQ. This CDR3 region has 16 residues. In DNA, the CDR3 is TGTGCCAGCAGCTTAGGGAGACAGTTTTCTGGAAACACCATATATTTT. Protein product: CASSLGRQFSGNTIYF.

The chain links TRBV3-1 (or the pseudogene TRBV3-2) to TRBJ1-3; unclear D gene. The CDR3 runs to 13 residues. Germline V gene lookup returns CDR1 LGHDT and CDR2 YNNKEL (reference sequence). V dropped 6 bases and J dropped 0 bases, with 6 bases sitting between them. In DNA form, the CDR3 reads TGTGCCAGCAGGCCGGGCTCTGGAAACACCATATATTTT. This codes for CASRPGSGNTIYF.

The rearrangement links TRBV30 to TRBJ1-6, with 10 bases matching TRBD1. The CDR3 totals 14 residues. Losses at the gene ends were 4 bases for V and 7 bases for J; bases not matched to a gene: 4. Germline-derived CDR1 and CDR2 are GTSNPN and SVGIG (reference sequence). In DNA form, the CDR3 reads TGTGCCTGGATTCGACAGGGGGCCAATTCACCCCTCCACTTT. It translates to CAWIRQGANSPLHF.

CDR3 DNA: TGTGCCAGCAGCTTAGTCAGTCCGAATCCGTACGAGCAGTACTTC. Protein product: CASSLVSPNPYEQYF. The chain combines TRBV7-8 with TRBJ2-7; the D is unclear. The germline V and J ends were trimmed by 1 base and 4 bases, with 14 bases remaining between them. The CDR3 runs to 15 residues. Looked up from germline, CDR1 is SGHVS and CDR2 is FQNEAQ.

In this sample, this clone turned up a few times. The chain has TRBV24-1 and TRBJ1-5, with 10 bases aligning to TRBD1. V lost 2 bases, J lost 3 bases, and 3 bases stayed unmatched. Germline CDR1 KGHDR, CDR2 SFDVKD. The CDR3 totals 16 residues. The CDR3 region is CATSDSGQGNNQPQHF. In DNA form, the CDR3 reads TGTGCCACCAGTGATTCGGGACAGGGGAACAATCAGCCCCAGCATTTT.

The V gene is TRBV28, the J gene TRBJ1-2; D is unresolved. This CDR3 is built from 15 residues. The germline V gene has CDR1 MDHEN and CDR2 SYDVKM. Trimming left V 7 bases short and J 2 bases short, with 17 bases between. CDR3 in DNA: TGTGCCAGCACCCATGGAGACCTCCCGAACTATGGCTACACCTTC. Translation gives CASTHGDLPNYGYTF.

This clone has more than one count but fewer than ten. The chain recombines TRBV5-5 with TRBJ2-1; 7 bases match TRBD2. The CDR3 runs to 15 residues. Germline V gene data show CDR1 as SGHKS and CDR2 as YYEKEE (reference sequence). V was pared by 1 base and J by 4 bases, with 5 bases of the junction left unmatched. The CDR3, as DNA: TGTGCCAGCAGCTTGTCGGGGGGTCTTTACAATGAGCAGTTCTTC. The encoded protein is CASSLSGGLYNEQFF.

This rearrangement joins TRBV7-2 to TRBJ1-2; D remains unclear. CDR3 length: 15 amino acids. Trimming left V 1 base short and J 4 bases short, with 13 bases between. Germline V gene lookup returns CDR1 SGHTA and CDR2 FQGNSA. CDR3 region: CASSLVGQYGYGYTF. The CDR3 nucleotides are TGTGCCAGCAGCTTAGTTGGGCAGTACGGCTATGGCTACACCTTC.

The CDR3 spells CASSLMAGLGEAFF. In DNA, the CDR3 is TGTGCCAGCAGCTTAATGGCAGGACTGGGTGAAGCTTTCTTT. The rearrangement uses TRBV7-3 and TRBJ1-1, with unresolved D. The V end was cut by 1 base, the J end by 7 bases, with 13 bases between. Germline V lookup: CDR1 SGHTA, CDR2 FQGTGA. The CDR3 is 14 residues long. Supplemented by reference TRBV7-3 and TRBJ1-1, the full variable domain reads GAGVSQTPSNKVTEKGKYVELRCDPISGHTALYWYRQSLGQGPEFLIYFQGTGAADDSGLPNDRFFAVRPEGSVSTLKIQRTERGDSAVYLCASSLMAGLGEAFFGQGTRLTVV.

The chain couples TRBV5-5 to TRBJ1-4, with TRBD1 matching 10 bases. Germline lookup yields CDR1 SGHKS and CDR2 YYEKEE (reference sequence). The J segment lost 7 bases and the V segment lost 0 bases, leaving 3 bases of the junction unmatched. The CDR3 covers 15 residues. The CDR3 loop reads CASSLETGGGEKLFF. The CDR3 bases are TGTGCCAGCAGCTTGGAGACAGGGGGCGGTGAAAAACTGTTTTTT.

This chain connects TRBV6-1 to TRBJ2-5, with 7 bases aligning to TRBD2. CDR3 size: 15 residues. Germline V CDR1 and CDR2: MNHNS, SASEGT. V lost 3 bases, J lost 2 bases, and 6 bases stayed unmatched. The DNA for the CDR3 is TGTGCCAGCAGTGAGACCTGGGACTATCAAGAGACCCAGTACTTC. It specifies CASSETWDYQETQYF.

The genes are TRBV25-1 and TRBJ2-7, with D maybe TRBD1 (5 bases). The CDR3 covers 16 residues. Germline lookup yields CDR1 MGHDK and CDR2 SYGVNS. The V end was cut by 7 bases, the J end by 2 bases, with 21 bases between. The CDR3 sequence: CASTNTRRGLPYEQYF. CDR3 nucleotide sequence: TGTGCCAGCACCAATACGAGAAGGGGTCTACCCTACGAGCAGTACTTC.

The CDR3 coding sequence is TGTGCCAGCAGTCACGGGGTAAATGAAAAACTGTTTTTT. It translates to CASSHGVNEKLFF. The V gene is TRBV28, the J gene TRBJ1-4; D remains unclear. CDR3 size: 13 residues. The V end lost 5 bases, the J end lost 5 bases, and 9 bases lay between the germline ends. Per germline, CDR1 MDHEN and CDR2 SYDVKM. The whole variable domain, remainder taken from reference TRBV28 and TRBJ1-4, is DVKVTQSSRYLVKRTGEKVFLECVQDMDHENMFWYRQDPGLGLRLIYFSYDVKMKEKGDIPEGYSVSREKKERFSLILESASTNQTSMYLCASSHGVNEKLFFGSGTQLSVL.

J is TRBJ1-2 and V is TRBV25-1; D unclear. CDR1 is MGHDK, CDR2 SYGVNS, per germline. CDR3 length equals 15 residues. V lost 3 bases and J lost 5, with 16 bases in between. CDR3 protein: CASSETGRAAYGYTF. The CDR3 DNA reads as TGTGCCAGCAGTGAGACTGGGAGGGCGGCTTATGGCTACACCTTC.

This clone showed up just a few times. The V call is TRBV5-4, the J call TRBJ2-2; perhaps TRBD2 as D (5 bases). The CDR3 spans 15 residues. V was cut by 0 bases and J by 1 base, with 7 bases left in between. Per germline, CDR1 SGHNT and CDR2 YYREEE (reference sequence). CDR3 in amino acids: CASSLGLRNTGELFF. DNA for the CDR3: TGTGCCAGCAGCTTGGGACTACGGAACACCGGGGAGCTGTTTTTT. Full variable domain (remainder filled in from reference TRBV5-4 and TRBJ2-2): ETGVTQSPTHLIKTRGQQVTLRCSSQSGHNTVSWYQQALGQGPQFIFQYYREEENGRGNFPPRFSGLQFPNYSSELNVNALELDDSALYLCASSLGLRNTGELFFGEGSRLTVL.

The rearrangement uses TRBV27 and TRBJ2-3, with unresolved D. The CDR3 has 14 residues. Germline CDR1 reads MNHEY; CDR2 reads SMNVEV (reference sequence). Trimming took 3 bases from V and 4 from J, leaving 11 bases between them. Written as DNA, the CDR3 is TGTGCCAGCAGTTTGGCTAGTAGCTCAGATACGCAGTATTTT. This sequence encodes CASSLASSSDTQYF.

In this sample, this clone turned up a few times. This chain joins TRBV13 and TRBJ2-1, with TRBD2 as a possible D gene (5 bases). This CDR3 contains 15 residues. The V and J ends lost 4 bases and 4 bases respectively, with 14 bases between them. Germline CDR1 and CDR2: PRHDT and FYEKMQ (reference sequence). CDR3 residues: CASSSGVPGYNEQFF. The CDR3 region has the DNA TGTGCCAGCAGCTCCGGGGTGCCGGGTTACAATGAGCAGTTCTTC.

The chain is built from TRBV6-6 and TRBJ1-2; TRBD1 is a possible D gene (6 bases). Per germline, CDR1 MNHNY and CDR2 SVGAGI (reference sequence). The CDR3 contains 15 residues. Trimming took 10 bases from V and 0 from J, leaving 18 bases between them. For the CDR3, the DNA is TGTGCCATCACCGGACAGCCTACCGCTAACTATGGCTACACCTTC. This sequence encodes CAITGQPTANYGYTF.